This TCR beta chain was sequenced during a study of CD8 T cells in Susac syndrome. CDR3 length equals 12 residues. Germline-derived CDR1 and CDR2 are LNHDA and SQIVND (reference sequence). Trimming left V 6 bases short and J 2 bases short, with 7 bases between. When the RNA was reverse transcribed, random hexamers were used with an input of roughly 0.45 to 1 ug. Coverage of TCR beta CDR3 amplification by immunoSEQ multiplex PCR extended to 54 Vbeta and 13 Jbeta. A single record per CDR3 protein comes from TCRdb applying MiXCR to the immunoSEQ multiplex PCR reads. The sample shows hundreds of thousands of distinct CDR3 sequences, 85% to 95% of them seen only once. The authors carried out high-throughput sequencing of TCR beta. They applied it to CD8+ and CD4+ T cells obtained from blood. While CD8+ and CD4+ T cells were isolated negatively, TEMRA cells were enriched by FACS. Study-level findings and limits: The CD4+ T cell repertoires, which came from Susac syndrome patients, showed no sign of clonal expansion.

On this clonotype itself: Its antigen is as yet unknown.

This chain uses TRBV19 with TRBJ2-5, with D tentatively TRBD1 (5 bases). This receptor was identified in a human donor with Susac syndrome. Specimen: CD4+ T cells from PBMCs. DNA for the CDR3: TGTGCCAGTAGAAAGGGGCAAGAGACCCAGTACTTC. As protein: CASRKGQETQYF. Variable domain in full (rest from reference TRBV19 and TRBJ2-5): DGGITQSPKYLFRKEGQNVTLSCEQNLNHDAMYWYRQDPGQGLRLIYYSQIVNDFQKGDIAEGYSVSREKKESFPLTVTSAQKNPTAFYLCASRKGQETQYFGPGTRLLVL.